This record covers a single T cell receptor (beta chain). It has no known antigen specificity. No per-base quality is available; no much larger clone lies one base away. TCRbeta CDR3 regions were amplified from genomic DNA by means of the immunoSEQ Assay, a bias-controlled multiplex PCR. The paper's data handling went like this. Within the assay, amplification of reference gene primers was used to estimate how many nucleated cells each sample contained. Sequence reads were collapsed and filtered to measure the absolute abundance of every unique TCRbeta CDR3 rearrangement. For each sample, productive Simpson clonality was calculated as the square root of Simpson's diversity index over productive rearrangements. In its TCRdb copy, this immuneACCESS table keeps in-frame sequences only and misses some clones. Where compared with another copy, unresolved V genes explain less than half of these, and the others have no known cause. The DNA gave D and trimming, while V, J and clone size come from that table. The table for this sample lists over 120,000 clones; roughly 73% of them were counted only once. The top ten hold 9% to 10% of the sample.

These data belong to a study of blood T cell repertoires in COVID-19 (dated by TCRdb to about 2020). Regarding the study in general: Collaborator samples came from the United States, Italy and Spain and covered acute and convalescent phases of COVID-19. The material from the prospective study consisted of cDNA or gDNA derived from T cells, B-cell-depleted T cells, or PBMCs. Deeply sampled blood TCRbeta repertoires from subjects exposed to, actively infected with, or recovered from COVID-19 were included in the dataset. The repertoires were released in a freely available public database meant as a resource for research on the immune response to SARS-CoV-2. Samples came from the ongoing ImmuneRACE study (first 160 participants) plus 1,254 subjects from 6 global collaborators. The sample metadata nearly always contained a de-identified subject ID, COVID-19 status, age in years and sex. HLA class I and class II types, where available, came from metadata supplied by the sample provider rather than from assay-based typing. Broad study findings and their caveats: The amount of clinical and demographic metadata varied by source and participant and was provided uncurated.

Whole blood was collected in K2EDTA tubes by collaborating institutions according to the institutions' own protocols. For TCRbeta analysis, collaborators shipped samples in one of three forms: frozen whole blood, isolated PBMCs, or DNA extracted from either of those sample types. The CDR3 spans 14 residues, from the cysteine through the phenylalanine. Only the CDR3 part of the read is kept: 42 bases, read in frame from the first base. CDR1 and CDR2 are drawn from the germline V gene (reference sequence): SGHKS, YYEKEE. Deletion took 7 bases off V and 1 base off J, with a span of 11 bases between the germline ends.

This chain joins TRBV5-5 to TRBJ2-2, with no D gene named confidently. Sequenced sample: peripheral blood. This TCR derives from a woman in her 50s with active or convalescent COVID-19. Read as DNA, the sequence is TGTGCCAGCCAGATTGCGGTGAACACCGGGGAGCTGTTTTTT. Its translation is CASQIAVNTGELFF.